Sequencing of this T cell receptor (beta chain) was carried out in a study of blood T cells in healthy people across ages. Each donor's blood draw was 8.5 to 10 milliliters of peripheral blood. Germline CDR1 GTSNPN, CDR2 SVGIG (reference sequence). The V gene end was trimmed by 1 base and the J gene end by 3 bases; junction bases not matched to a gene: 7. The CDR3 extends over 15 amino acids. Combining a sample-barcoded 5' primer with a J-beta primer mix, a second PCR ran for 7 to 11 cycles. TCRdb reanalysed the 5' RACE reads using MiXCR and keeps one entry per CDR3 protein. The table has more than 800,000 distinct CDR3 sequences, less than 35% seen once; the top ten hold approximately 15%.

The TCR sequence derives from a woman of 80 years or more in good health. The source material was blood. The chain combines TRBV30 with TRBJ2-5; 8 bases agree with TRBD2. CDR3: CAWSAAGVRKETQYF. CDR3 sequence (DNA): TGTGCCTGGAGTGCAGCGGGGGTCAGGAAAGAGACCCAGTACTTC.